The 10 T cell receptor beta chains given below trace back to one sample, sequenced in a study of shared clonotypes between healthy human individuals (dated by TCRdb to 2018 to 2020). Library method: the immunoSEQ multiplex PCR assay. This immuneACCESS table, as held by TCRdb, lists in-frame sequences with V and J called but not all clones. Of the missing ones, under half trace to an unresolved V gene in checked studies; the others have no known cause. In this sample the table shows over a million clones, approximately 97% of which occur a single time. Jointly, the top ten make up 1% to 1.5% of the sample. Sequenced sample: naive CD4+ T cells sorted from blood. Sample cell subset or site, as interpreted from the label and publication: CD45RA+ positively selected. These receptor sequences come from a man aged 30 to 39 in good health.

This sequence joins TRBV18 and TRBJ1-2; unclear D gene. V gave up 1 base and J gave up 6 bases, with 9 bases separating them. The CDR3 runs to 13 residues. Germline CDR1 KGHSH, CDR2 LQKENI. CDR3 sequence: CASSPLQTDGYTF. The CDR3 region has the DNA TGTGCCAGCTCACCACTACAGACGGATGGCTACACCTTC.

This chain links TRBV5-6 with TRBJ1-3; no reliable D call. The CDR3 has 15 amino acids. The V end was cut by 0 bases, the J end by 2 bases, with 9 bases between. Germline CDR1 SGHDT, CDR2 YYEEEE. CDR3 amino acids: CASSLDRGTGNTIYF. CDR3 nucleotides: TGTGCCAGCAGCTTGGATCGAGGAACTGGAAACACCATATATTTT. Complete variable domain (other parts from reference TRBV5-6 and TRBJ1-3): DAGVTQSPTHLIKTRGQQVTLRCSPKSGHDTVSWYQQALGQGPQFIFQYYEEEERQRGNFPDRFSGHQFPNYSSELNVNALLLGDSALYLCASSLDRGTGNTIYFGEGSWLTVV.

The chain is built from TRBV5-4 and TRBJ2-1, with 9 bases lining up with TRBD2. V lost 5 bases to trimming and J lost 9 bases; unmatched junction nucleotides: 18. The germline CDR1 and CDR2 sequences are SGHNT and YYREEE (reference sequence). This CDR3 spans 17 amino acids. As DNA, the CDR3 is TGTGCCAGCAGTCCCCTAAGGCGGGAGGGCCTGACAAGTGAGCAGTTCTTC. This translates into CASSPLRREGLTSEQFF.

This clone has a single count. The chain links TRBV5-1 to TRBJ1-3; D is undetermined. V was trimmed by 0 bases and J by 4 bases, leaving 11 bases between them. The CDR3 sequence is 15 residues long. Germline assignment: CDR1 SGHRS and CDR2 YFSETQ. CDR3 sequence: CASSLGTKEGNTIYF. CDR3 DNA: TGCGCCAGCAGCTTGGGCACCAAAGAGGGAAACACCATATATTTT.

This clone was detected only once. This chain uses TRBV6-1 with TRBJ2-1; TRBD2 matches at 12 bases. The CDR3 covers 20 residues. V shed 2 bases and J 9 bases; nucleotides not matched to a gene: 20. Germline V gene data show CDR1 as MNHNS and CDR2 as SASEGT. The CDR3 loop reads CASSERPSSGRALVAGEQFF. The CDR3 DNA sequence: TGTGCCAGCAGTGAACGCCCATCTAGCGGGAGGGCCCTCGTGGCAGGTGAGCAGTTCTTC.

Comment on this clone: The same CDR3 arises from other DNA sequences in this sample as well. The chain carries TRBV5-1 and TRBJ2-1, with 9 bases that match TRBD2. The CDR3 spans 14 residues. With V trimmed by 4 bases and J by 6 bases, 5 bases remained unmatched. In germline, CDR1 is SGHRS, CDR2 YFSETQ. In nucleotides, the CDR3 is TGCGCCAGCAGCCTTAGCGGGAGTCGCAATGAGCAGTTCTTC. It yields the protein CASSLSGSRNEQFF.

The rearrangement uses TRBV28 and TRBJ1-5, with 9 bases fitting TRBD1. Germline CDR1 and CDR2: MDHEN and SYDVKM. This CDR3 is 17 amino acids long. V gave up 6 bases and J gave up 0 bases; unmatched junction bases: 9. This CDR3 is CASRQTGTGISNQPQHF. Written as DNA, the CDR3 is TGTGCCAGCAGACAAACCGGGACAGGGATTAGCAATCAGCCCCAGCATTTT.

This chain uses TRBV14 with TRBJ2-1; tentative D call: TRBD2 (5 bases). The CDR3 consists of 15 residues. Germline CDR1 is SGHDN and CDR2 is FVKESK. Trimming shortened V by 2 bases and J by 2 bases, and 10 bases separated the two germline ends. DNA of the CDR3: TGTGCCAGCAGCCAATTGACCGGGGCCTACAATGAGCAGTTCTTC. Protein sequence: CASSQLTGAYNEQFF.

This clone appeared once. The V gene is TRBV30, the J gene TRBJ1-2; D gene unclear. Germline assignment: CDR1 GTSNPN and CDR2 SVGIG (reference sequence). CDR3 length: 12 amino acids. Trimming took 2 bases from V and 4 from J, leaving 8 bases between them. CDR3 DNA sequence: TGTGCCTGGAGTACCGGGAGCTATGGCTACACCTTC. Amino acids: CAWSTGSYGYTF. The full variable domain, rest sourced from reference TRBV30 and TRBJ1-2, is SQTIHQWPATLVQPVGSPLSLECTVEGTSNPNLYWYRQAAGRGLQLLFYSVGIGQISSEVPQNLSASRPQDRQFILSSKKLLLSDSGFYLCAWSTGSYGYTFGSGTRLTVV.

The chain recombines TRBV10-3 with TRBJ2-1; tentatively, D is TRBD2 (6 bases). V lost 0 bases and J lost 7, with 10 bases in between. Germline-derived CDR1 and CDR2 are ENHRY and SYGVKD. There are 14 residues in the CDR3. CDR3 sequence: CAISESGGRNEQFF. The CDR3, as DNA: TGTGCCATCAGTGAGTCTGGTGGGAGGAATGAGCAGTTCTTC.